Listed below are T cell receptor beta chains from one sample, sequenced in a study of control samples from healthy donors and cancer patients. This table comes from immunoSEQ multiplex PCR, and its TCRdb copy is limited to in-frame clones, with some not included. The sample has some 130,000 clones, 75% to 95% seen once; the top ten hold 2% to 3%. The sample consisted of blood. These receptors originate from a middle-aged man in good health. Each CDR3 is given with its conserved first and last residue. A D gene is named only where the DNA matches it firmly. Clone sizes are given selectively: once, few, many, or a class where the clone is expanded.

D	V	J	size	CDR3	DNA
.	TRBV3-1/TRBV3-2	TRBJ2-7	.	CASSPGSGAYEQYF	TGTGCCAGCAGCCCAGGAAGTGGAGCCTACGAGCAGTACTTC
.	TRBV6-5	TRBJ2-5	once	CASSLLPRREETQYF	TGTGCCAGCAGTCTATTACCTCGCCGAGAAGAGACCCAGTACTTC
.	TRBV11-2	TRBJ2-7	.	CASRETVTYEQYF	TGTGCCAGTAGGGAGACAGTTACCTACGAGCAGTACTTC
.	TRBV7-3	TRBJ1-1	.	CASSLEAADTEAFF	TGTGCCAGCAGCCTAGAAGCGGCAGACACTGAAGCTTTCTTT
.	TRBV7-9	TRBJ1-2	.	CASSLVPEANYGYTF	TGTGCCAGCAGCTTAGTTCCCGAAGCTAACTATGGCTACACCTTC
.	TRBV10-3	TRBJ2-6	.	CAISESAAHSGANVLTF	TGTGCCATCAGTGAGTCTGCGGCCCATTCTGGGGCCAACGTCCTGACTTTC
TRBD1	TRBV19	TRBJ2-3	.	CASSIRTGDTQYF	TGTGCCAGTAGTATAAGGACAGGGGATACGCAGTATTTT
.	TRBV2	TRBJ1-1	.	CASGSGNTEAFF	TGTGCCAGCGGGAGCGGGAACACTGAAGCTTTCTTT
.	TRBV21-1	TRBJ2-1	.	CASSNPGLVLGEQFF	TGTGCCAGCAGCAACCCGGGACTAGTTCTCGGTGAGCAGTTCTTC
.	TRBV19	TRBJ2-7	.	CASRPRGSYEQYF	TGTGCCAGTAGACCCCGGGGCTCCTACGAGCAGTACTTC
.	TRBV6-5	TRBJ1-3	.	CASRVHSGNTIYF	TGTGCCAGCAGGGTGCACTCTGGAAACACCATATATTTT
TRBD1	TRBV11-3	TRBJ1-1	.	CAIQDRDSNTEAFF	TGTGCCATCCAAGACCGGGACAGTAACACTGAAGCTTTCTTT
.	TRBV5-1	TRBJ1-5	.	CASSPEGGNQPQHF	TGCGCCAGCAGCCCGGAGGGAGGCAATCAGCCCCAGCATTTT
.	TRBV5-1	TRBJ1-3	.	CASSSTGQGGGNTIYF	TGCGCCAGCAGCTCGACGGGCCAAGGGGGAGGAAACACCATATATTTT
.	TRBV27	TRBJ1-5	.	CASSGEYNQPQHF	TGTGCCAGCTCGGGAGAATATAATCAGCCCCAGCATTTT
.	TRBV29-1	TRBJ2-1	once	CSVQSTTARSEQFF	TGCAGCGTTCAGAGCACAACCGCCCGAAGTGAGCAGTTCTTC
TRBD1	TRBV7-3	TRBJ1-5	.	CASSPGQGISQPQHF	TGTGCCAGCAGCCCGGGACAGGGGATATCTCAGCCCCAGCATTTT
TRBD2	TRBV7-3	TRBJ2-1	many	CASSLLAPGTTNNEQFF	TGTGCCAGCAGCTTGTTGGCTCCCGGGACTACTAACAATGAGCAGTTCTTC
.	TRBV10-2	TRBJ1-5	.	CASSEWRDGQPQHF	TGCGCCAGCAGTGAGTGGAGGGATGGCCAGCCCCAGCATTTT
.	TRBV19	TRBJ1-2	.	CASSIEGTVGGYTF	TGTGCCAGTAGTATAGAGGGCACGGTCGGTGGCTACACCTTC
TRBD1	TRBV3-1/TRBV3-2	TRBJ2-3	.	CASSQERTGWADTQYF	TGTGCCAGCAGCCAAGAACGGACAGGGTGGGCAGATACGCAGTATTTT
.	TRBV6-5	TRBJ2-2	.	CASRAPGSNTGELFF	TGTGCCAGCAGAGCCCCGGGCTCCAACACCGGGGAGCTGTTTTTT
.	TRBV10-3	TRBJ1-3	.	CAIGNGNTIYF	TGTGCCATCGGAAACGGAAACACCATATATTTT
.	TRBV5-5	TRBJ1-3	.	CASSLTGANSGNTIYF	TGTGCCAGCAGCTTGACGGGGGCAAACTCTGGAAACACCATATATTTT
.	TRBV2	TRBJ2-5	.	CASGWYQETQYF	TGTGCCAGTGGATGGTACCAAGAGACCCAGTACTTC
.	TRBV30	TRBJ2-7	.	CAWSVPRVGAGEQYF	TGTGCCTGGAGTGTCCCCAGGGTCGGGGCTGGCGAGCAGTACTTC
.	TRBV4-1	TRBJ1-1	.	CASSGAMNTEAFF	TGCGCCAGCAGTGGTGCCATGAACACTGAAGCTTTCTTT
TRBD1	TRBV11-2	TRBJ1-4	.	CASSLDRGRNEKLFF	TGTGCCAGCAGCTTGGACAGGGGGCGCAATGAAAAACTGTTTTTT
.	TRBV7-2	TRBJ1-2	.	CASRALRLWGYTF	TGTGCCAGCAGGGCCCTAAGGTTGTGGGGCTACACCTTC
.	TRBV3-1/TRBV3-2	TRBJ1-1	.	CASSQGPVMNTEAFF	TGTGCCAGCAGCCAAGGTCCCGTTATGAACACTGAAGCTTTCTTT
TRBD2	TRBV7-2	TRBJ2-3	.	CASSLYERGVSDTQYF	TGTGCCAGCAGCTTATACGAGCGGGGGGTGTCGGATACGCAGTATTTT